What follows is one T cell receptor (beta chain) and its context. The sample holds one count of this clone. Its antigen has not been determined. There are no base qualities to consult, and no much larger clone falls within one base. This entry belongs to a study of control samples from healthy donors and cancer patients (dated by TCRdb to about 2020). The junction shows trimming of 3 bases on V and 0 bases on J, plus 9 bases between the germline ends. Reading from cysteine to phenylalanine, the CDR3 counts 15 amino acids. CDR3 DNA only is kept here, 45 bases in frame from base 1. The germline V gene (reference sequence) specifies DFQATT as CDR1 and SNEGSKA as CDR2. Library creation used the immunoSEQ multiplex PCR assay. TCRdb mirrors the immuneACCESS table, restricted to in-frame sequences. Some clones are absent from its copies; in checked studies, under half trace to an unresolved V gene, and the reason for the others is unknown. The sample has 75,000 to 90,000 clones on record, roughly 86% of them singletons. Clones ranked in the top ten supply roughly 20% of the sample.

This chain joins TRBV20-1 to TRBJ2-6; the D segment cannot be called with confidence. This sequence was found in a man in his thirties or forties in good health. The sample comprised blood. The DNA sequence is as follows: TGCAGTGCTAGTGCAGGCCCCTCTGGGGCCAACGTCCTGACTTTC. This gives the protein CSASAGPSGANVLTF.